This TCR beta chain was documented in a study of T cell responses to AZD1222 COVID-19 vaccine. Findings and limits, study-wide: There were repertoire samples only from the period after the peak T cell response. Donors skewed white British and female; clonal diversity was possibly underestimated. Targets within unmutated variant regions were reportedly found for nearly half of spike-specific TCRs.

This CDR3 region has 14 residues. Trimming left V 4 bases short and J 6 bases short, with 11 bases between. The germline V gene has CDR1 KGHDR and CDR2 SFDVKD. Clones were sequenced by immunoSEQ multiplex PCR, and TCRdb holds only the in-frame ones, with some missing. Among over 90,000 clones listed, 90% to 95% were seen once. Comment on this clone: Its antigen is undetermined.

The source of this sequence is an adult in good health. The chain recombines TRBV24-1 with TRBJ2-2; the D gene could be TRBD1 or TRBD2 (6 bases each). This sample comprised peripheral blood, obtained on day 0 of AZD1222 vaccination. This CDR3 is CATSEGGSPGELFF. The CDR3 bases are TGTGCCACCAGTGAGGGGGGCTCGCCCGGGGAGCTGTTTTTT.